Below are 25 T cell receptor beta chains sequenced from a single sample in a study of Ad26.COV2.S vaccination and SARS-CoV-2 variants. Sample treatment: some 20 received Ad26.COV2.S at low or high dose, single or two shots; about 5 received placebo; per-sample allocation not given. Specimen acquisition occurred on day 63 following the initial vaccine or placebo injection. Libraries were prepared by immunoSEQ multiplex PCR; TCRdb keeps only in-frame clonotypes and omits some of them. The table records roughly 380,000 clones, roughly 90% of them present only once. Sequencing was performed on peripheral blood, taken in a trial of Ad26.COV2.S vaccine versus placebo. The receptors shown here come from a person aged 18 to 59 who received the Ad26.COV2.S COVID-19 vaccine or a placebo.

V and J are TRBV15 and TRBJ2-5; the D gene is possibly TRBD2 (6 bases). The CDR3 is 15 amino acids. The ends were cut back, 3 bases at V and 5 bases at J, with 16 bases in the middle. Germline CDR1 reads LNHNV; CDR2 reads YYDKDF (reference sequence). The CDR3, as DNA: TGTGCCACCAGCAGGGAATCGGGACTTAGGGAGACCCAGTACTTC. Translating gives CATSRESGLRETQYF.

This chain connects TRBV28 to TRBJ2-7; D might be TRBD1 (6 bases). The CDR3 is 15 amino acids. Per the germline V gene, CDR1 is MDHEN and CDR2 is SYDVKM. Trimming took 5 bases from V and 0 from J, leaving 14 bases between them. Here the CDR3 reads CASSPLTGTSYEQYF. Here the CDR3 DNA reads TGTGCCAGCAGTCCACTGACAGGCACCTCCTACGAGCAGTACTTC.

CDR3 amino acids: CASSLGPGVPNEQFF. In DNA, the CDR3 is TGTGCCAGCAGCTTAGGGCCAGGGGTTCCCAATGAGCAGTTCTTC. The V and J genes are TRBV7-7 and TRBJ2-1, with D possibly being TRBD1 (6 bases). The V gene lost 1 base and the J gene lost 6 bases, with 13 bases spanning the gap. CDR1 and CDR2 (germline): SSHAT, FNYEAQ (reference sequence). This CDR3 comprises 15 residues. The full variable domain, with the rest looked up from reference TRBV7-7 and TRBJ2-1, is GAGVSQSPRYKVTKRGQDVTLRCDPISSHATLYWYQQALGQGPEFLTYFNYEAQPDKSGLPSDRFSAERPEGSISTLTIQRTEQRDSAMYRCASSLGPGVPNEQFFGPGTRLTVL.

The rearrangement links TRBV5-4 to TRBJ2-7, with TRBD1 identical over 9 bases. Germline-derived CDR1 and CDR2 are SGHNT and YYREEE (reference sequence). Trimming at V came to 1 base and at J to 3 bases, leaving 5 bases not matched to a gene. CDR3 length: 15 residues. The CDR3 sequence is CASSLTTGGFYEQYF. The CDR3 coding sequence is TGTGCCAGCAGCTTGACGACAGGGGGATTCTACGAGCAGTACTTC.

V gene TRBV5-6 combines with J gene TRBJ1-2; no firm D call. This CDR3 spans 13 amino acids. Per the germline V gene, CDR1 is SGHDT and CDR2 is YYEEEE. With 2 bases removed from V and 6 bases from J, the gap between germline ends came to 11 bases. The CDR3 loop reads CASSFWVGNGYTF. CDR3 nucleotides: TGTGCCAGCAGCTTTTGGGTGGGCAATGGCTACACCTTC.

V is TRBV5-1 and J is TRBJ1-2; D remains ambiguous. The ends were cut back, 0 bases at V and 12 bases at J, with 12 bases in the middle. This CDR3 region has 12 residues. The germline V gene encodes CDR1 SGHRS and CDR2 YFSETQ. The chain's CDR3 is CASSLEGSFHTF. DNA for the CDR3: TGCGCCAGCAGCTTGGAGGGCTCCTTCCACACCTTC.

This chain connects TRBV6-5 to TRBJ1-2, with unresolved D. Trimming cost V 6 bases and J 3 bases, with 11 bases left between them. Looked up from germline, CDR1 is MNHEY and CDR2 is SVGAGI. CDR3 size: 13 residues. In DNA, the CDR3 is TGTGCCAGCAGATCGGAGGGTGACTATGGCTACACCTTC. It translates to CASRSEGDYGYTF.

The rearrangement uses TRBV3-1 (or the pseudogene TRBV3-2) and TRBJ2-5; unclear D gene. Trimming cost V 0 bases and J 1 base, with 12 bases left between them. Germline V CDR1 and CDR2: LGHDT, YNNKEL (reference sequence). This CDR3 is built from 16 residues. CDR3 sequence reads: CASSQDMAGPQETQYF. In DNA, the CDR3 is TGTGCCAGCAGCCAAGATATGGCTGGCCCCCAAGAGACCCAGTACTTC.

The J gene is TRBJ1-2, the V gene TRBV28, with D possibly being TRBD1 (5 bases). V was trimmed by 3 bases and J by 2 bases, leaving 10 bases between them. Germline V gene sequence: CDR1 MDHEN, CDR2 SYDVKM. The CDR3 contains 14 residues. The CDR3 reads CASSLRQPNYGYTF. DNA for the CDR3: TGTGCCAGCAGTTTGAGACAGCCAAACTATGGCTACACCTTC.

The chain has TRBV28 and TRBJ1-3; no firm D call. Germline V lookup: CDR1 MDHEN, CDR2 SYDVKM. The CDR3 totals 14 residues. The V end lost 3 bases, the J end lost 0 bases, and 6 bases lay between the germline ends. The CDR3 reads CASSFRNSGNTIYF. The CDR3 coding sequence is TGTGCCAGCAGTTTTAGAAACTCTGGAAACACCATATATTTT.

This clone was observed many times. Written as DNA, the CDR3 is TGTGCCAGCAGTTACTCGAAGGGACTACCTCACTACGAGCAGTACTTC. Its translation: CASSYSKGLPHYEQYF. The V gene is TRBV6-2 or TRBV6-3, the J gene TRBJ2-7; 7 positions agree with TRBD2. Trimming took 0 bases from V and 3 from J; bases not matched to a gene: 8. The germline V gene encodes CDR1 MNHEY and CDR2 SVGEGT. CDR3 size: 16 residues.

The chain combines TRBV7-9 with TRBJ2-3; 12 bases fit TRBD2. V was clipped by 1 base and J by 3 bases; unmatched bases: 2. This CDR3 has 16 amino acids. CDR1 and CDR2 from the germline V gene are SEHNR and FQNEAQ (reference sequence). The chain's CDR3 is CASSLELAGGTDTQYF. The CDR3 bases are TGTGCCAGCAGCTTAGAACTAGCGGGGGGAACAGATACGCAGTATTTT. The whole variable domain, remainder taken from reference TRBV7-9 and TRBJ2-3, is DTGVSQNPRHKITKRGQNVTFRCDPISEHNRLYWYRQTLGQGPEFLTYFQNEAQLEKSRLLSDRFSAERPKGSFSTLEIQRTEQGDSAMYLCASSLELAGGTDTQYFGPGTRLTVL.

The V gene is TRBV5-4, the J gene TRBJ1-4; D is possibly TRBD1 (5 bases). CDR1 is SGHNT, CDR2 YYREEE, per germline (reference sequence). CDR3 size: 15 residues. V shed 0 bases and J shed 7 bases, with 13 bases lying between them. CDR3 nucleotide sequence: TGTGCCAGCAGCTTGGGGGGACCGTTCTCTGAAAAACTGTTTTTT. Its translation is CASSLGGPFSEKLFF.

This clone turned up a few times. The rearrangement links TRBV6-5 to TRBJ1-5; 9 nucleotides align to TRBD1. Looked up from germline, CDR1 is MNHEY and CDR2 is SVGAGI. This CDR3 has 15 residues. The V segment lost 2 bases and the J segment 2 bases; nucleotides outside the gene matches: 1. The CDR3 DNA follows: TGTGCCAGCAGTTACCGGGACAGGGGCAATCAGCCCCAGCATTTT. Amino acids: CASSYRDRGNQPQHF.

The J gene is TRBJ1-5, the V gene TRBV7-9; 8 bases are shared with TRBD1. CDR3 length: 13 amino acids. CDR1 is SEHNR, CDR2 FQNEAQ, per germline (reference sequence). The trim removed 11 bases at V and 6 bases at J, leaving 9 bases unmatched. Written as DNA, the CDR3 is TGTGCCTCTCAGGCAGGGGGCTTTCAGCCCCAGCATTTT. The encoded protein is CASQAGGFQPQHF.

The chain uses TRBV5-6 and TRBJ2-5; D not certain. Germline-derived CDR1 and CDR2 are SGHDT and YYEEEE. The CDR3 is 14 amino acids. Trimming shortened V by 4 bases and J by 2 bases, and 12 bases separated the two germline ends. The CDR3 spells CASSRTPAQETQYF. The CDR3, as DNA: TGTGCCAGCAGCCGCACCCCAGCGCAAGAGACCCAGTACTTC.

The chain has TRBV28 and TRBJ2-7, with 8 bases aligning to TRBD1. V lost 5 bases to trimming and J lost 2 bases; unmatched junction nucleotides: 8. The length of the CDR3 is 15 residues. Germline assignment: CDR1 MDHEN and CDR2 SYDVKM. The CDR3 sequence: CASSLLGTGAYEQYF. CDR3 in DNA: TGTGCCAGCAGTCTGCTTGGGACAGGAGCCTACGAGCAGTACTTC. The whole variable domain, remainder taken from reference TRBV28 and TRBJ2-7, is DVKVTQSSRYLVKRTGEKVFLECVQDMDHENMFWYRQDPGLGLRLIYFSYDVKMKEKGDIPEGYSVSREKKERFSLILESASTNQTSMYLCASSLLGTGAYEQYFGPGTRLTVT.

The chain carries TRBV24-1 and TRBJ1-2; 7 bases are a match to TRBD1. The germline V gene has CDR1 KGHDR and CDR2 SFDVKD. The CDR3 runs to 17 residues. The ends lost 4 bases at V and 2 bases at J; junction bases unmatched: 12. The CDR3 region has the DNA TGTGCCACCAGTGACCCGGACAATCGGGGACAGAACTATGGCTACACCTTC. Its protein is CATSDPDNRGQNYGYTF.

In nucleotides, the CDR3 is TGCAGCGTTGAGTCCAGACTCGGTATGGCAGATACGCAGTATTTT. The encoded protein is CSVESRLGMADTQYF. The rearrangement uses TRBV29-1 and TRBJ2-3; D is uncertain. The CDR3 has 15 residues. Germline V gene data show CDR1 as SQVTM and CDR2 as ANQGSEA. Trimming cost V 3 bases and J 4 bases, with 17 bases left between them.

This chain uses TRBV27 with TRBJ1-4, with TRBD1 identical over 8 bases. Trimming took 6 bases from V and 7 from J; bases not matched to a gene: 7. The CDR3 extends over 14 amino acids. CDR1 MNHEY and CDR2 SMNVEV come from the germline V gene (reference sequence). CDR3 in DNA: TGTGCCAGCAGAAAGACAGGGGTCAGTGAAAAACTGTTTTTT. It encodes CASRKTGVSEKLFF.

The chain joins TRBV3-1 (or the pseudogene TRBV3-2) to TRBJ2-1; 10 bases agree with TRBD2. The CDR3 is 19 amino acids. V lost 1 base and J lost 3; bases outside the gene matches: 12. Germline CDR1 and CDR2: LGHDT and YNNKEL (reference sequence). CDR3 DNA: TGTGCCAGCAGCCAAGTGCCCCTAGCGGGGGCCTTAAACTACAATGAGCAGTTCTTC. Translation gives CASSQVPLAGALNYNEQFF.

This chain connects TRBV2 to TRBJ2-5, with 9 bases identical to TRBD1. With V trimmed by 1 base and J by 5 bases, 5 bases remained unmatched. The CDR3 is 15 amino acids. Per germline, CDR1 SNHLY and CDR2 FYNNEI. As DNA, the CDR3 is TGTGCCAGCAGTGAAGACAGGGGGCGCCATGAGACCCAGTACTTC. Its translation is CASSEDRGRHETQYF. Complete variable domain (other parts from reference TRBV2 and TRBJ2-5): EPEVTQTPSHQVTQMGQEVILRCVPISNHLYFYWYRQILGQKVEFLVSFYNNEISEKSEIFDDQFSVERPDGSNFTLKIRSTKLEDSAMYFCASSEDRGRHETQYFGPGTRLLVL.

This clone came up many times. Additional DNA sequences in this sample encode the identical CDR3. This chain connects TRBV2 to TRBJ1-1; D remains ambiguous. Trimming took 7 bases from V and 4 from J, leaving 10 bases between them. Per the germline V gene, CDR1 is SNHLY and CDR2 is FYNNEI. CDR3 size: 12 residues. Here the CDR3 reads CASKEGGTEAFF. CDR3 bases: TGTGCCAGCAAAGAGGGAGGCACTGAAGCTTTCTTT.

CDR3 coding DNA: TGTGCCAGCAGCAAAGGACTAGCTCGGGATAATGAGCAGTTCTTC. It codes for CASSKGLARDNEQFF. This chain uses TRBV7-8 with TRBJ2-1; 8 positions match TRBD2. The CDR3 contains 15 residues. Germline lookup yields CDR1 SGHVS and CDR2 FQNEAQ. Losses at the gene ends were 5 bases for V and 7 bases for J; bases not matched to a gene: 10. Filled out from reference TRBV7-8 and TRBJ2-1, the complete variable domain reads GAGVSQSPRYKVAKRGQDVALRCDPISGHVSLFWYQQALGQGPEFLTYFQNEAQLDKSGLPSDRFFAERPEGSVSTLKIQRTQQEDSAVYLCASSKGLARDNEQFFGPGTRLTVL.

In regard to this clone: The identical CDR3 is also encoded by other nucleotide sequences in the sample. This chain joins TRBV5-1 and TRBJ2-6; no reliable D call. CDR1 SGHRS and CDR2 YFSETQ come from the germline V gene. The V end lost 2 bases, the J end lost 3 bases, and 3 bases lay between the germline ends. This CDR3 has 13 residues. Here the CDR3 reads CASSFSGANVLTF. The DNA for the CDR3 is TGCGCCAGCAGCTTTAGTGGGGCCAACGTCCTGACTTTC.